These 12 T cell receptor beta chains were all obtained from the same sample, sequenced in a study of control samples from healthy donors and cancer patients. Libraries were prepared by immunoSEQ multiplex PCR; TCRdb keeps only in-frame clonotypes and omits some of them. In the table there are 210,000 or so clones, about 91% of which are singletons. Sequenced sample: blood. Source of these receptors: a man under 40 in good health.

The CDR3 region is CASSEALRAQEYTQYF. CDR3 nucleotides: TGTGCCAGCAGTGAAGCATTGAGGGCCCAAGAGTATACGCAGTATTTT. The rearrangement links TRBV2 to TRBJ2-3, with a tentative D call TRBD2 (5 bases). The germline V gene encodes CDR1 SNHLY and CDR2 FYNNEI. V was shortened by 0 bases and J by 7 bases, with 17 bases between the two germline ends. This CDR3 comprises 16 residues.

The V gene is TRBV5-1, the J gene TRBJ2-2; 10 positions agree with TRBD2. The CDR3 spans 18 residues. The ends lost 3 bases at V and 4 bases at J; junction bases unmatched: 12. CDR1 is SGHRS and CDR2 is YFSETQ in the germline V gene. In DNA, the CDR3 is TGCGCCAGCAGCTCTACGCCTACAAAGCGGGGGGGCACCGGGGAGCTGTTTTTT. The encoded protein is CASSSTPTKRGGTGELFF.

This clone has just one count. V usage is TRBV6-2 or TRBV6-3 and J usage is TRBJ2-7; D is undetermined. Between the trimmed V and J ends, which lost 0 bases and 3 bases, there was a span of 12 bases. The germline V gene encodes CDR1 MNHEY and CDR2 SVGEGT. There are 15 residues in the CDR3. The CDR3 is CASSYSRNSIYEQYF. CDR3 in DNA: TGTGCCAGCAGTTACTCTAGGAACTCTATCTACGAGCAGTACTTC.

The chain joins TRBV5-1 to TRBJ2-4; a weak D match, TRBD2 (5 bases). Trimming shortened V by 7 bases and J by 10 bases, and 21 bases separated the two germline ends. This CDR3 region has 14 residues. From germline, CDR1 is SGHRS and CDR2 YFSETQ. The CDR3 here is CASRPTGSIGIQYF. The CDR3 region has the DNA TGCGCCAGCCGCCCCACTGGGAGTATAGGGATTCAGTACTTC. The full variable domain, rest sourced from reference TRBV5-1 and TRBJ2-4, is KAGVTQTPRYLIKTRGQQVTLSCSPISGHRSVSWYQQTPGQGLQFLFEYFSETQRNKGNFPGRFSGRQFSNSRSEMNVSTLELGDSALYLCASRPTGSIGIQYFGAGTRLSVL.

The J gene is TRBJ1-1, the V gene TRBV5-4; D not resolved. Per the germline V gene, CDR1 is SGHNT and CDR2 is YYREEE (reference sequence). This CDR3 has 14 amino acids. V dropped 4 bases and J dropped 4 bases, with 14 bases sitting between them. Here the CDR3 DNA reads TGTGCCAGCAGCCCCGGGGTTTTCGGCACTGAAGCTTTCTTT. This sequence encodes CASSPGVFGTEAFF.

The V and J genes are TRBV27 and TRBJ2-3; 7 nucleotides line up with TRBD1. CDR3 size: 15 residues. Germline trimming cut 4 bases from V and 1 base from J; bases unmatched to any gene: 5. The V gene's germline CDR1 is MNHEY and CDR2 SMNVEV (reference sequence). This chain's CDR3 is CASSYRDRGTDTQYF. CDR3 DNA sequence: TGTGCCAGCAGTTACCGGGACAGAGGCACAGATACGCAGTATTTT.

The chain couples TRBV24-1 to TRBJ2-1, with D maybe TRBD2 (6 bases). The germline V gene has CDR1 KGHDR and CDR2 SFDVKD. The CDR3 covers 15 residues. V lost 4 bases and J 5 bases, leaving 14 bases between the germline ends. CDR3 in amino acids: CATSDPGLVNNEQFF. In DNA, the CDR3 is TGTGCCACCAGTGACCCGGGACTTGTCAACAATGAGCAGTTCTTC.

The chain recombines TRBV19 with TRBJ1-6; 9 nucleotides agree with TRBD1. Germline values: CDR1 LNHDA, CDR2 SQIVND (reference sequence). This CDR3 region has 13 residues. V lost 6 bases to trimming and J lost 8 bases; unmatched junction nucleotides: 2. CDR3 in DNA: TGTGCCAGTAGCCGGGACAGGGATTCACCCCTCCACTTT. It codes for CASSRDRDSPLHF.

V and J are TRBV4-2 and TRBJ2-7, with TRBD1 identical over 7 bases. This CDR3 is 15 amino acids long. With 1 base clipped from V and 1 base from J, the junction kept 4 bases outside the gene matches. Germline CDR1 is LGHNA and CDR2 is YNFKEQ. The CDR3 sequence: CASSQVGQSSYEQYF. CDR3 DNA sequence: TGTGCCAGCAGCCAAGTGGGACAGAGTTCCTACGAGCAGTACTTC.

The chain couples TRBV6-1 to TRBJ1-1; D not certain. CDR3 size: 15 residues. V was cut by 3 bases and J by 3 bases, with 14 bases left in between. Germline CDR1 and CDR2: MNHNS and SASEGT. The CDR3 DNA reads as TGTGCCAGCAGTGACAGACCAAGGAAATACACTGAAGCTTTCTTT. This gives the protein CASSDRPRKYTEAFF.

This clone was counted between two and nine times. The chain carries TRBV4-2 and TRBJ1-4, with D hard to call. The germline V gene has CDR1 LGHNA and CDR2 YNFKEQ. Between the trimmed V and J ends, which lost 0 bases and 4 bases, there was a span of 9 bases. The CDR3 consists of 15 residues. CDR3 bases: TGTGCCAGCAGCCAAGATAAAACCTATAATGAAAAACTGTTTTTT. It is translated as CASSQDKTYNEKLFF.

The gene calls are TRBV6-5 and TRBJ2-7; D might be TRBD1 or TRBD2, each matching 5 bases. The germline V gene encodes CDR1 MNHEY and CDR2 SVGAGI. This CDR3 region has 14 residues. V lost 7 bases and J lost 2, with 15 bases in between. CDR3 nucleotides: TGTGCCAGCAAGAGGGACGTCGCAACCTACGAGCAGTACTTC. This gives the protein CASKRDVATYEQYF.